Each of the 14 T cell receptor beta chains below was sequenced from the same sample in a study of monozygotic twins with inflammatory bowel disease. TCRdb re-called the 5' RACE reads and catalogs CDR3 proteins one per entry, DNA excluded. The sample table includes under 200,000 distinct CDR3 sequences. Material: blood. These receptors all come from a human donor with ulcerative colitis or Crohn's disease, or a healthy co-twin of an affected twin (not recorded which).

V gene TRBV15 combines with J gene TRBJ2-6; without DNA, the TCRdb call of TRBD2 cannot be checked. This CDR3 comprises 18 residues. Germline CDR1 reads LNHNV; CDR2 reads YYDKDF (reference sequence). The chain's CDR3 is CATSSGIPGLGGANVLTF.

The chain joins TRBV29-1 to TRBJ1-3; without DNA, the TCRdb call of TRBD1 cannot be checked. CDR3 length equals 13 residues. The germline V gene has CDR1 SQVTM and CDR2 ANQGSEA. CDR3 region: CSVWDRFGNTIYF. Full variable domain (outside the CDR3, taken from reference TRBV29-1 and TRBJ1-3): SAVISQKPSRDICQRGTSLTIQCQVDSQVTMMFWYRQQPGQSLTLIATANQGSEATYESGFVIDKFPISRPNLTFSTLTVSNMSPEDSSIYLCSVWDRFGNTIYFGEGSWLTVV.

CDR3 region: CASSQRMGVAGGLSSYNEQFF. The V gene is TRBV28, the J gene TRBJ2-1; TCRdb's D call of TRBD2 is untestable without DNA. Germline V CDR1 and CDR2: MDHEN, SYDVKM. This CDR3 is 21 amino acids long.

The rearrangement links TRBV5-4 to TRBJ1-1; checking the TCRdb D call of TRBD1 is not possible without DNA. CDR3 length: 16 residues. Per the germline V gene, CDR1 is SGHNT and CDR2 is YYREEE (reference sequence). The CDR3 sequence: CASSLPGRGGNTEAFF.

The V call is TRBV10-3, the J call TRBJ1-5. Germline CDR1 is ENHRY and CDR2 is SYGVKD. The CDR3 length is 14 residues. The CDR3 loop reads CAIRNPNSNQPQHF.

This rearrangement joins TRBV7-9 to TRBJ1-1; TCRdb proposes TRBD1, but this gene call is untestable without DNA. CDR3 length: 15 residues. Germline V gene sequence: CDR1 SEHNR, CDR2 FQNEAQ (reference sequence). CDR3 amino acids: CASSLAFRGNTEAFF.

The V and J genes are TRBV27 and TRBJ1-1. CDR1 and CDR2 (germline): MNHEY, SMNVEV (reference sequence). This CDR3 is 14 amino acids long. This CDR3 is CASSLEDGNTEAFF.

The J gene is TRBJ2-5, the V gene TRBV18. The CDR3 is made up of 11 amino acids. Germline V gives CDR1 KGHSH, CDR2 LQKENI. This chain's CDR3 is CASSPGETQYF.

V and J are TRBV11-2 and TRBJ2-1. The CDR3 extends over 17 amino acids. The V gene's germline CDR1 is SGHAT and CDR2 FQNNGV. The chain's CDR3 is CASSPSLTTGSYNEQFF.

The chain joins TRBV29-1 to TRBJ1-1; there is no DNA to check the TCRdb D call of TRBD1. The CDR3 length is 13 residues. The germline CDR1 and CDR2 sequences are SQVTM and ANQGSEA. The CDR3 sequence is CSVLDRGDTEAFF.

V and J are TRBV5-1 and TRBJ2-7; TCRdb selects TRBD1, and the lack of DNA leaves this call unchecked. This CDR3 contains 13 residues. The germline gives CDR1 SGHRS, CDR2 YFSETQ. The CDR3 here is CASNTDGIYEQYF.

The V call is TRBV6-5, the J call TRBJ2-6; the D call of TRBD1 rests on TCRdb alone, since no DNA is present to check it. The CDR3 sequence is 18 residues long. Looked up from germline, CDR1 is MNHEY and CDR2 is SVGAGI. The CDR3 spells CASSYSQGISGGANVLTF.

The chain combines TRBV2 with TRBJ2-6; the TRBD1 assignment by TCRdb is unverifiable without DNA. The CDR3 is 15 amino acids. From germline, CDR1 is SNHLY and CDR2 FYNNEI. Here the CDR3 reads CASIMGGSGANVLTF.

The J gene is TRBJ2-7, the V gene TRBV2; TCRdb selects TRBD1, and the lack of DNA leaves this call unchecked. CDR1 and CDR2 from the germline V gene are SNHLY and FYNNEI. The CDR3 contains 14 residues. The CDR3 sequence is CASSEEGQGYEQYF. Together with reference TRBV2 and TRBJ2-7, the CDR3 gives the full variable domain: EPEVTQTPSHQVTQMGQEVILRCVPISNHLYFYWYRQILGQKVEFLVSFYNNEISEKSEIFDDQFSVERPDGSNFTLKIRSTKLEDSAMYFCASSEEGQGYEQYFGPGTRLTVT.